The TCR beta chain described here comes from a study of CD8+ T cells in alopecia areata. Study-wide findings and caveats: Affected scalp, especially in alopecia totalis/universalis, had a higher clonality than normal scalp did.

The sequencing template was cDNA reverse transcribed from extracted RNA. Profiling relied on immunoSEQ multiplex PCR, and the TCRdb table lists in-frame clones only, not all of them. The sample lists 200,000 to 250,000 clones; 50% to 70% were seen once. The CDR3 extends over 16 amino acids. V lost 3 bases and J lost 0; bases outside the gene matches: 3. Germline V lookup: CDR1 SEHNR, CDR2 FQNEAQ (reference sequence). Treatment specified: oral pan-JAK inhibitor, 5-10 mg twice daily. This clone was observed a single time. Its antigen is not known. Sequences were derived from CD4+ T cells sorted from blood, sampled at week 4, from a patient treated with tofacitinib. The TCR sequence derives from a human donor with alopecia areata. The chain carries TRBV7-9 and TRBJ2-3; TRBD2 matches at 10 bases. CDR3 sequence: CASSFGLAASTDTQYF. As DNA, the CDR3 is TGTGCCAGCAGCTTCGGACTAGCGGCTAGCACAGATACGCAGTATTTT.